The 18 T cell receptor beta chains below come from one sample, sequenced in a study of blood T cell repertoires in COVID-19. TCRdb's copy holds only in-frame clones and misses some; the assay was immunoSEQ multiplex PCR. This table holds more than 200,000 clones, more than 85% found once. Sequencing was performed on peripheral blood. Receptors originate from a woman aged 55 to 70 with COVID-19, enrolled during active disease.

This rearrangement joins TRBV5-1 to TRBJ1-3, with 7 bases identical to TRBD1. The CDR3 covers 14 residues. CDR1 is SGHRS, CDR2 YFSETQ, per germline. V lost 3 bases, J lost 2 bases, and 2 bases stayed unmatched. CDR3 protein: CASSSQGAGNTIYF. For the CDR3, the DNA is TGCGCCAGCAGCTCTCAGGGGGCTGGAAACACCATATATTTT.

This clone was recorded a few times. DNA of the CDR3: TGTGCCAGCACCCCGCCGGGTAGCGGGGAGCAGTACTTC. This gives the protein CASTPPGSGEQYF. This chain links TRBV28 with TRBJ2-7, with 7 bases aligning to TRBD2. The J segment lost 7 bases and the V segment lost 7 bases, leaving 10 bases of the junction unmatched. The CDR3 runs 13 residues. The germline V gene encodes CDR1 MDHEN and CDR2 SYDVKM.

V usage is TRBV24-1 and J usage is TRBJ2-3, with 7 bases fitting TRBD1. With V trimmed by 4 bases and J by 1 base, 4 bases remained unmatched. From germline, CDR1 is KGHDR and CDR2 SFDVKD. CDR3 length: 15 amino acids. The CDR3: CATSDLDRGTDTQYF. CDR3 coding DNA: TGTGCCACCAGTGACCTAGACAGGGGCACAGATACGCAGTATTTT.

The chain couples TRBV10-2 to TRBJ1-3; possible D gene TRBD1, 5 bases. Germline CDR1 WSHSY, CDR2 SAAADI. The CDR3 totals 17 residues. Trimming took 2 bases from V and 0 from J, leaving 14 bases between them. The CDR3 nucleotides are TGCGCCAGCAGTGAGCCGGGACTAACCGCCTCTGGAAACACCATATATTTT. Its translation: CASSEPGLTASGNTIYF.

V gene TRBV7-2 combines with J gene TRBJ1-1; 9 positions agree with TRBD1. Germline V gene lookup returns CDR1 SGHTA and CDR2 FQGNSA. This CDR3 spans 14 amino acids. After removal of 4 bases from V and 4 bases from J, the junction contained 4 bases not matched to a gene. The CDR3 spells CASSSTGGITEAFF. The CDR3 coding sequence is TGTGCCAGCAGCTCCACAGGGGGCATCACTGAAGCTTTCTTT. Filled out from reference TRBV7-2 and TRBJ1-1, the complete variable domain reads GAGVSQSPSNKVTEKGKDVELRCDPISGHTALYWYRQSLGQGLEFLIYFQGNSAPDKSGLPSDRFSAERTGGSVSTLTIQRTQQEDSAVYLCASSSTGGITEAFFGQGTRLTVV.

In this sample, this clone turned up a few times. The chain is built from TRBV19 and TRBJ2-1, with TRBD2 matching 9 bases. There are 19 residues in the CDR3. CDR1 LNHDA and CDR2 SQIVND come from the germline V gene (reference sequence). V lost 6 bases, J lost 0 bases, and 15 bases stayed unmatched. The CDR3 coding sequence is TGTGCCAGTAGGGTAGGAGGACTAGCGTTATATAGCTCCTACAATGAGCAGTTCTTC. Residues: CASRVGGLALYSSYNEQFF. Filled out from reference TRBV19 and TRBJ2-1, the complete variable domain reads DGGITQSPKYLFRKEGQNVTLSCEQNLNHDAMYWYRQDPGQGLRLIYYSQIVNDFQKGDIAEGYSVSREKKESFPLTVTSAQKNPTAFYLCASRVGGLALYSSYNEQFFGPGTRLTVL.

The table lists this clone with a count of one. The chain employs TRBV7-2 and TRBJ2-2, with 8 positions matching TRBD2. The V and J ends lost 2 bases and 2 bases, in that order; junction bases with no gene match: 10. The germline CDR1 and CDR2 sequences are SGHTA and FQGNSA. This CDR3 has 18 residues. The CDR3 here is CASSLRQREGINTGELFF. The CDR3 DNA sequence: TGTGCCAGCAGCTTAAGACAACGGGAGGGAATTAACACCGGGGAGCTGTTTTTT.

V and J are TRBV6-2 or TRBV6-3 and TRBJ2-1; 15 positions match TRBD2. This CDR3 comprises 16 residues. J gave up 3 bases and V 5 bases, and 2 bases lay outside the gene matches. The germline V gene encodes CDR1 MNHEY and CDR2 SVGEGT. The CDR3 nucleotides read TGTGCCAGCAGTACGGGACTAGCGGGAGGCTACAATGAGCAGTTCTTC. It encodes CASSTGLAGGYNEQFF.

The genes are TRBV4-2 and TRBJ2-2, with 12 bases lining up with TRBD2. CDR1 LGHNA and CDR2 YNFKEQ come from the germline V gene. The CDR3 length is 20 residues. V dropped 0 bases and J dropped 4; count of bases not matched to a gene: 12. DNA of the CDR3: TGTGCCAGCAGCCAAGAGTCCCTGGCTAGCGGGAGGGCATTCACCGGGGAGCTGTTTTTT. This codes for CASSQESLASGRAFTGELFF.

This CDR3 reads CASSQEVARAGELFF. The CDR3, as DNA: TGCGCCAGCAGCCAAGAGGTGGCCAGGGCCGGGGAGCTGTTTTTT. The rearrangement joins TRBV4-1 to TRBJ2-2, with D possibly being TRBD1 (5 bases). Trimming removed 0 bases at V and 6 bases at J, with 11 bases between. CDR1 and CDR2 from the germline V gene are MGHRA and YSYEKL. This CDR3 comprises 15 residues.

The chain links TRBV2 to TRBJ2-7, with 8 bases that match TRBD1. The ends lost 11 bases at V and 6 bases at J; junction bases unmatched: 9. This CDR3 is built from 12 residues. CDR1 is SNHLY, CDR2 FYNNEI, per germline. This CDR3 is CAEGQAESEQYF. In DNA, the CDR3 is TGTGCCGAGGGACAGGCGGAGAGCGAGCAGTACTTC.

The rearrangement uses TRBV19 and TRBJ2-1; 14 nucleotides line up with TRBD2. Losses at the gene ends were 3 bases for V and 9 bases for J; bases not matched to a gene: 4. Germline assignment: CDR1 LNHDA and CDR2 SQIVND (reference sequence). The CDR3 consists of 15 residues. CDR3 in amino acids: CASSMTSGRAGEQFF. CDR3 nucleotides: TGTGCCAGTAGTATGACTAGCGGGAGGGCCGGTGAGCAGTTCTTC.

The rearrangement joins TRBV11-3 to TRBJ2-1; 7 bases match TRBD2. CDR1 is SGHNT and CDR2 is YENEEA in the germline V gene. This CDR3 is 15 amino acids long. V lost 3 bases, J lost 4 bases, and 6 bases stayed unmatched. CDR3 DNA: TGTGCCAGCAGCTTTCGGGCGGGAGCTTACAATGAGCAGTTCTTC. Translating gives CASSFRAGAYNEQFF.

The DNA of the CDR3 is TGTGCCAGCAGCCTAAAGGTAGGGACTAGCTTTTCCTACGAGCAGTACTTC. This gives the protein CASSLKVGTSFSYEQYF. The J gene is TRBJ2-7, the V gene TRBV27; TRBD2 aligns across 9 bases. V was pared by 6 bases and J by 1 base, with 13 bases of the junction left unmatched. The length of the CDR3 is 17 residues. Germline CDR1 MNHEY, CDR2 SMNVEV (reference sequence).

The J gene is TRBJ1-5, the V gene TRBV19, with a possible D match to TRBD1 (5 bases). The CDR3 has 16 amino acids. Per the germline V gene, CDR1 is LNHDA and CDR2 is SQIVND (reference sequence). V gave up 5 bases and J gave up 0 bases, with 14 bases separating them. CDR3 protein: CASSSRGGYSNQPQHF. The CDR3 DNA is TGTGCCAGTAGTTCAAGGGGAGGCTATAGCAATCAGCCCCAGCATTTT.

The chain employs TRBV6-5 and TRBJ2-1; the D gene is possibly TRBD2 (5 bases). This CDR3 has 11 residues. Looked up from germline, CDR1 is MNHEY and CDR2 is SVGAGI. Trimming shortened V by 8 bases and J by 12 bases, and 14 bases separated the two germline ends. CDR3 protein: CASSTRAGQFF. CDR3 DNA: TGTGCCAGCTCTACTAGAGCCGGGCAGTTCTTC.

The chain combines TRBV13 with TRBJ2-5; 9 bases are a match to TRBD1. Germline trimming cut 5 bases from V and 4 bases from J; bases unmatched to any gene: 11. The CDR3 length is 16 residues. From germline, CDR1 is PRHDT and CDR2 FYEKMQ (reference sequence). CDR3 amino acids: CASSPRVGTGTETQYF. In DNA, the CDR3 is TGTGCCAGCAGCCCTCGGGTTGGGACAGGGACAGAGACCCAGTACTTC.

This clone was counted a few times. The V and J genes are TRBV6-5 and TRBJ1-1; D is possibly TRBD1 (5 bases). This CDR3 region has 11 residues. V was cut by 7 bases and J by 3 bases, with 6 bases left in between. CDR1 and CDR2 from the germline V gene are MNHEY and SVGAGI. Here the CDR3 reads CASTRDTEAFF. CDR3 in DNA: TGTGCCAGCACCAGGGACACTGAAGCTTTCTTT.